Listed below are T cell receptor beta chains from one sample, sequenced in a study of cytomegalovirus exposure and HLA in healthy donors. Assay: immunoSEQ multiplex PCR; the TCRdb copy retains only in-frame clones and omits some. The table has some 120,000 clones, around 70% seen once. The sequenced material came from PBMCs. These TCRs come from a man between 25 and 39 years old in good health and CMV-seropositive. CDR3s include the opening cysteine and the closing phenylalanine or tryptophan. Each record gives: J gene, V gene, D gene, clone size, CDR3 protein, CDR3 DNA. A D gene is named only where the DNA matches it firmly. Size tells how often a clone was seen (once, few, many) or the class of an expanded clone, and some rows leave it out.

TRBJ2-3,TRBV9,.,.,CASSVPAEFTDTQYF,TGTGCCAGCAGCGTACCAGCGGAGTTCACAGATACGCAGTATTTT
TRBJ2-5,TRBV5-1,.,.,CASSLNEGETQYF,TGCGCCAGCAGCTTAAACGAGGGAGAGACCCAGTACTTC
TRBJ2-3,TRBV11-2,.,.,CASSLFETSSTDTQYF,TGTGCCAGCAGCTTATTCGAGACTTCTAGCACAGATACGCAGTATTTT
TRBJ2-1,TRBV9,TRBD1,.,CASSVATRGSGRNSYNEQFF,TGTGCCAGCAGCGTAGCTACCAGGGGGTCGGGGCGAAACTCCTACAATGAGCAGTTCTTC
TRBJ2-7,TRBV5-5,.,.,CASSLVAFPGSYEQYF,TGTGCCAGCAGCTTGGTCGCCTTCCCGGGCTCCTACGAGCAGTACTTC
TRBJ2-1,TRBV5-4,TRBD2,.,CASSLPAGGPNEQFF,TGTGCCAGCAGCCTACCCGCGGGAGGGCCAAATGAGCAGTTCTTC
TRBJ2-3,TRBV5-1,.,.,CASSLNQGRSDTQYF,TGCGCCAGCAGCTTGAATCAGGGGCGCTCAGATACGCAGTATTTT
TRBJ2-7,TRBV5-4,.,.,CASSYNSYEQYF,TGTGCCAGCAGCTACAACTCCTACGAGCAGTACTTC
TRBJ1-1,TRBV7-2,.,.,CASSWTVNTEAFF,TGTGCCAGCAGCTGGACAGTGAACACTGAAGCTTTCTTT
TRBJ2-5,TRBV7-2,.,.,CASSPRTIETQYF,TGTGCCAGCAGCCCCCGGACTATCGAGACCCAGTACTTC
TRBJ2-3,TRBV5-4,TRBD2,.,CASSAGTSGSFGTDTQYF,TGTGCCAGCAGCGCCGGGACTAGCGGGAGTTTCGGCACAGATACGCAGTATTTT
TRBJ2-5,TRBV5-6,TRBD1,.,CASSWDRSTGEQYF,TGTGCCAGCAGCTGGGACAGGAGCACTGGGGAGCAGTACTTC
TRBJ2-4,TRBV5-6,.,.,CASSHISARENIQYF,TGTGCCAGCAGCCATATTTCCGCCCGGGAAAACATTCAGTACTTC
TRBJ2-7,TRBV5-4,TRBD2,.,CASSPGLAGAYEQYF,TGTGCCAGCAGCCCCGGACTAGCGGGAGCGTACGAGCAGTACTTC
TRBJ2-2,TRBV7-2,TRBD2,.,CASTPGLANTGELFF,TGTGCCAGCACCCCGGGACTAGCGAACACCGGGGAGCTGTTTTTT
TRBJ2-1,TRBV6-4,.,.,CASSEASGSYNEQFF,TGTGCCAGCAGTGAGGCAAGCGGATCCTACAATGAGCAGTTCTTC
TRBJ1-2,TRBV9,.,few,CASSVHVRGEGYTF,TGTGCCAGCAGCGTCCACGTCAGGGGAGAGGGCTACACCTTC
TRBJ2-7,TRBV7-9,TRBD2,few,CATVSWGTSGNYEQYF,TGTGCCACCGTCTCCTGGGGGACTAGCGGGAACTACGAGCAGTACTTC
TRBJ2-5,TRBV29-1,TRBD1,few,CSVGARTGSQETQYF,TGCAGCGTAGGAGCTAGGACAGGGTCCCAAGAGACCCAGTACTTC
TRBJ2-3,TRBV11-3,.,.,CASSLDPGSAADTQYF,TGTGCCAGCAGCTTAGATCCCGGCAGCGCGGCAGATACGCAGTATTTT
TRBJ2-1,TRBV7-2,.,.,CASTSGVDSRAYNEQFF,TGTGCCAGCACGTCCGGAGTGGACAGTCGGGCCTACAATGAGCAGTTCTTC
TRBJ2-2,TRBV4-2,TRBD2,.,CASSQRGTSGAPTGELFF,TGTGCCAGCAGCCAGCGCGGGACTAGCGGGGCCCCCACCGGGGAGCTGTTTTTT
TRBJ1-6,TRBV13,TRBD1,.,CASSSLRQGTYNSPLHF,TGTGCCAGCAGCTCTCTGCGACAGGGGACCTATAATTCACCCCTCCACTTT
TRBJ1-5,TRBV7-6,.,.,CASSWGGGGGLQPQHF,TGTGCCAGCAGCTGGGGGGGAGGGGGTGGCCTACAGCCCCAGCATTTT
TRBJ2-1,TRBV9,TRBD2,.,CASSAGGDYSSARLYNEQFF,TGTGCCAGCAGCGCTGGGGGGGACTACTCTAGCGCCCGACTTTACAATGAGCAGTTCTTC
TRBJ1-5,TRBV6-1,.,.,CASSPRHINQPQHF,TGTGCCAGCAGTCCTCGACATATCAATCAGCCCCAGCATTTT
TRBJ2-3,TRBV19,.,once,CASSIPGASTDTQYF,TGTGCCAGTAGTATCCCAGGGGCCAGCACAGATACGCAGTATTTT
TRBJ2-5,TRBV5-1,TRBD2,.,CASSLPGGETQYF,TGCGCCAGCAGCTTACCGGGAGGAGAGACCCAGTACTTC
TRBJ1-3,TRBV2,.,.,CASSADRGRAIYF,TGTGCCAGCAGTGCGGATCGGGGGAGGGCCATATATTTT
TRBJ1-5,TRBV5-6,.,.,CASSLGDRSNQPQHF,TGTGCCAGCAGCTTGGGCGACAGGTCTAATCAGCCCCAGCATTTT
TRBJ1-1,TRBV7-2,.,.,CASSLRGDGTEAFF,TGTGCCAGCAGCTTGCGGGGGGATGGAACTGAAGCTTTCTTT
TRBJ2-1,TRBV5-1,TRBD2,.,CASSPPLAGAYNEQFF,TGCGCCAGCAGCCCACCTCTAGCGGGAGCTTACAATGAGCAGTTCTTC
TRBJ2-3,TRBV6-1,TRBD1,once,CASSVQGALAADTQYF,TGTGCCAGCAGTGTACAGGGGGCGTTGGCCGCGGATACGCAGTATTTT
TRBJ2-2,TRBV11-2,.,once,CASSPDTGELFF,TGTGCCAGCAGCCCCGACACCGGGGAGCTGTTTTTT
TRBJ1-5,TRBV2,.,.,CASSEGGNQPQHF,TGTGCCAGCAGTGAAGGAGGAAATCAGCCCCAGCATTTT
TRBJ2-1,TRBV9,TRBD2,.,CASSRTGGVAEQFF,TGTGCCAGCAGCCGGACGGGAGGAGTTGCTGAGCAGTTCTTC
TRBJ1-5,TRBV12-5,.,.,CASGFMERNQPQHF,TGTGCTAGTGGTTTCATGGAGCGCAATCAGCCCCAGCATTTT
TRBJ2-5,TRBV4-1,.,.,CASSPRTIQETQYF,TGCGCCAGCAGCCCCAGGACTATACAAGAGACCCAGTACTTC
TRBJ1-2,TRBV2,TRBD1,once,CASSRGGRYYGYTF,TGTGCCAGCAGCCGAGGGGGCCGGTACTATGGCTACACCTTC
TRBJ2-3,TRBV11-3,TRBD1,.,CASSNTGGDFLGTDTQYF,TGTGCCAGCAGCAACACAGGGGGAGACTTTCTGGGCACAGATACGCAGTATTTT
TRBJ1-1,TRBV5-6,.,.,CASSRSTPSEAFF,TGTGCCAGCAGCCGTTCTACCCCTTCAGAAGCTTTCTTT
TRBJ2-1,TRBV18,TRBD2,few,CASSQSEVGLAGLYEQFF,TGTGCCAGCTCACAAAGTGAGGTGGGACTAGCGGGATTATATGAGCAGTTCTTC
TRBJ1-4,TRBV15,.,.,CATSREGGVFKKLFF,TGTGCCACCAGCAGAGAGGGGGGGGTATTCAAGAAACTGTTTTTT
TRBJ2-7,TRBV7-9,TRBD1,few,CASSFRQGETYEQYF,TGTGCCAGCAGCTTTCGACAGGGTGAGACCTACGAGCAGTACTTC
TRBJ2-3,TRBV6-4,.,.,CASSPGTFTDTQYF,TGTGCCAGCAGCCCCGGGACATTCACAGATACGCAGTATTTT
TRBJ1-2,TRBV4-1,.,.,CASSQVGSQGSEPGYTF,TGCGCCAGCAGCCAAGTCGGATCTCAGGGGAGCGAGCCTGGCTACACCTTC